These 25 T cell receptor beta chains originate from one sample sequenced in a study of Ad26.COV2.S vaccination and SARS-CoV-2 variants (dated by TCRdb to about 2021). Explained via the paper, the treatment or condition label denotes: over 15 received Ad26.COV2.S at low or high dose, single or two shots; 5 received placebo; per-sample allocation not given. For vaccine and placebo recipients, the sequenced repertoires came from samples collected on day 63 after the first injection. Library preparation employed the immunoSEQ multiplex PCR assay. What TCRdb holds here is the immuneACCESS table cut down to in-frame rearrangements. Part of the clones is not present; checked against another copy, under half of the missing clones reflect an unresolved V gene, and the others are unexplained. This sample has 440,000 or so clones in its table, and 90% of those were observed once. The ten largest clones add up to approximately 4.3% of the sample.

The source material was peripheral blood, sampled in a trial of Ad26.COV2.S vaccine versus placebo. The receptors come from a person between 18 and 59 years old who received the Ad26.COV2.S COVID-19 vaccine or a placebo.

The CDR3: CASSPDRGLWPQHF. Here the CDR3 DNA reads TGTGCCAGCAGTCCAGACCGGGGCCTCTGGCCCCAGCATTTT. The gene calls are TRBV6-2 or TRBV6-3 and TRBJ1-5; tentatively, D is TRBD1 (5 bases). Germline-derived CDR1 and CDR2 are MNHEY and SVGEGT. The V end lost 5 bases, the J end lost 9 bases, and 17 bases lay between the germline ends. The CDR3 runs to 14 residues.

The chain links TRBV7-2 to TRBJ1-1, with unresolved D. The CDR3 loop spans 14 amino acids. The ends were cut back, 4 bases at V and 2 bases at J, with 11 bases in the middle. Germline CDR1 is SGHTA and CDR2 is FQGNSA. Written as DNA, the CDR3 is TGTGCCAGCAGCTCCCTTGATGGAAACACTGAAGCTTTCTTT. Protein product: CASSSLDGNTEAFF.

The J gene is TRBJ2-6, the V gene TRBV7-2, with D uncertain. This CDR3 comprises 13 residues. Trimming removed 4 bases from V and 1 base from J, with 2 bases in between. Germline loops: CDR1 SGHTA, CDR2 FQGNSA. The CDR3 spells CASSSSGANVLTF. The DNA for the CDR3 is TGTGCCAGCAGCTCGTCTGGGGCCAACGTCCTGACTTTC.

This clone was seen a few times. The CDR3 loop is CASSFGFGGELFF. CDR3 nucleotides: TGTGCCAGCAGCTTTGGGTTCGGCGGGGAGCTGTTTTTT. V gene TRBV11-2 combines with J gene TRBJ2-2; D is uncertain. The length of the CDR3 is 13 residues. The germline V and J ends were trimmed by 3 bases and 7 bases, with 9 bases remaining between them. From germline, CDR1 is SGHAT and CDR2 FQNNGV.

J is TRBJ2-7 and V is TRBV7-9, with 7 bases lining up with TRBD1. The germline CDR1 and CDR2 sequences are SEHNR and FQNEAQ (reference sequence). Unmatched junction bases numbered 11, after V lost 8 bases and J lost 1 base. CDR3 length: 15 residues. DNA of the CDR3: TGTGCCAGCGAAATAGGGACAGCGGCGTCCTACGAGCAGTACTTC. Translated: CASEIGTAASYEQYF.

The chain uses TRBV29-1 and TRBJ2-5; TRBD2 matches 8 bases. The junction had 7 bases not matched to a gene; V was cut back by 7 bases and J by 0 bases. The germline CDR1 and CDR2 sequences are SQVTM and ANQGSEA. The CDR3 extends over 14 amino acids. The DNA of the CDR3 is TGCAGCGGGGTTTTAGCGGGACACCAAGAGACCCAGTACTTC. It translates to CSGVLAGHQETQYF.

This clone has only a few counts. The V gene is TRBV4-2, the J gene TRBJ1-3; tentative D call: TRBD1 (6 bases). The CDR3 contains 14 residues. The germline CDR1 and CDR2 sequences are LGHNA and YNFKEQ. The V and J ends lost 3 bases and 4 bases respectively, with 10 bases between them. The CDR3 coding sequence is TGTGCCAGCAGCCAGGGGGCACGGGGAAACACCATATATTTT. It translates to CASSQGARGNTIYF.

This rearrangement joins TRBV4-3 to TRBJ2-3; 8 nucleotides agree with TRBD1. This CDR3 has 15 amino acids. The V and J ends lost 4 bases and 3 bases, in that order; junction bases with no gene match: 6. Germline-derived CDR1 and CDR2 are LGHNA and YSLEER. The CDR3 DNA sequence: TGCGCCAGCAGCCTTAGAGGACAGGGAACAGATACGCAGTATTTT. This encodes CASSLRGQGTDTQYF.

This clone was detected only a few times. This chain links TRBV7-2 with TRBJ2-7; 11 positions agree with TRBD2. CDR1 is SGHTA, CDR2 FQGNSA, per germline. The CDR3 consists of 15 residues. V shed 6 bases and J 3 bases; nucleotides not matched to a gene: 7. The CDR3 sequence: CASSLSGRAGYEQYF. Here the CDR3 DNA reads TGTGCCAGCAGTCTTAGCGGGAGGGCCGGCTACGAGCAGTACTTC.

The genes are TRBV5-6 and TRBJ2-5; D call uncertain. Germline assignment: CDR1 SGHDT and CDR2 YYEEEE. V dropped 0 bases and J dropped 7 bases, with 10 bases sitting between them. The CDR3 has 13 residues. The CDR3 nucleotides are TGTGCCAGCAGCTTGGTGGGGTCCTGGACCCAGTACTTC. Amino acids: CASSLVGSWTQYF.

The rearrangement links TRBV10-3 to TRBJ1-6; D remains ambiguous. Looked up from germline, CDR1 is ENHRY and CDR2 is SYGVKD. Trimming removed 5 bases from V and 4 bases from J, with 6 bases in between. The CDR3 runs 13 residues. The CDR3 here is CAISTGYNSPLHF. CDR3 in DNA: TGTGCCATCAGTACGGGATATAATTCACCCCTCCACTTT.

The chain recombines TRBV5-4 with TRBJ1-2, with 7 bases fitting TRBD1. This CDR3 spans 16 amino acids. CDR1 is SGHNT, CDR2 YYREEE, per germline (reference sequence). Unmatched junction bases numbered 13, after V lost 3 bases and J lost 5 bases. CDR3 region: CASSSGQSNPIYGYTF. In DNA form, the CDR3 reads TGTGCCAGCAGCTCGGGACAGTCCAATCCTATATATGGCTACACCTTC.

This chain connects TRBV6-5 to TRBJ2-3; 7 bases are shared with TRBD1. The CDR3 covers 15 residues. The germline CDR1 and CDR2 sequences are MNHEY and SVGAGI. V was clipped by 6 bases and J by 4 bases; unmatched bases: 10. The CDR3 nucleotides read TGTGCCAGCAGCCCGGTGGACAGGATACCAGATACGCAGTATTTT. Its translation is CASSPVDRIPDTQYF.

V usage is TRBV2 and J usage is TRBJ2-5, with D hard to call. The germline CDR1 and CDR2 sequences are SNHLY and FYNNEI. This CDR3 spans 12 amino acids. V was pared by 5 bases and J by 1 base, with 5 bases between. CDR3 amino acids: CASSPRQETQYF. Written as DNA, the CDR3 is TGTGCCAGCAGTCCCCGCCAAGAGACCCAGTACTTC.

This chain joins TRBV9 and TRBJ1-4, with 7 nucleotides matching TRBD1. The trim removed 3 bases at V and 8 bases at J, leaving 7 bases unmatched. The CDR3 loop spans 14 amino acids. From germline, CDR1 is SGDLS and CDR2 YYNGEE. CDR3 sequence (DNA): TGTGCCAGCAGCGAAGGGGGCGGGTACGAAAAACTGTTTTTT. This gives the protein CASSEGGGYEKLFF.

The rearrangement links TRBV29-1 to TRBJ2-7; the D gene is possibly TRBD1 (5 bases). CDR1 and CDR2 (germline): SQVTM, ANQGSEA. Deletions cut 6 bases from V and 2 bases from J, with 14 bases between. This CDR3 is 13 amino acids long. In nucleotides, the CDR3 is TGCAGCGTCCAGACAGACATTACCTACGAGCAGTACTTC. Translation: CSVQTDITYEQYF.

The V gene is TRBV3-1 (or the pseudogene TRBV3-2), the J gene TRBJ2-3; 10 bases agree with TRBD2. J was trimmed by 1 base and V by 2 bases; bases with no gene match: 6. The CDR3 loop spans 17 amino acids. The germline V gene has CDR1 LGHDT and CDR2 YNNKEL (reference sequence). CDR3 protein: CASSQRSGRAGTDTQYF. The CDR3 DNA reads as TGTGCCAGCAGCCAAAGGAGCGGGAGGGCCGGCACAGATACGCAGTATTTT.

This clone was detected once. This chain connects TRBV27 to TRBJ2-7, with a weak D call TRBD1 (5 bases). This CDR3 comprises 16 residues. The V gene's germline CDR1 is MNHEY and CDR2 SMNVEV (reference sequence). V lost 2 bases to trimming and J lost 4 bases, with 18 bases between them. The CDR3 here is CASSLDGAKPTYEQYF. DNA of the CDR3: TGTGCCAGCAGTTTAGATGGGGCCAAGCCCACTTACGAGCAGTACTTC.

The rearrangement joins TRBV5-5 to TRBJ1-4; D is unclear. The germline V gene has CDR1 SGHKS and CDR2 YYEKEE (reference sequence). Trimming removed 4 bases from V and 5 bases from J, with 18 bases in between. The CDR3 has 16 residues. The CDR3 is CASSPGAGLANEKLFF. The DNA of the CDR3 is TGTGCCAGCAGCCCGGGAGCTGGGTTGGCCAATGAAAAACTGTTTTTT.

The V and J genes are TRBV7-9 and TRBJ2-1; the D gene is possibly TRBD2 (5 bases). The CDR3 runs 14 residues. Germline assignment: CDR1 SEHNR and CDR2 FQNEAQ (reference sequence). Between the trimmed V and J ends, which lost 5 bases and 7 bases, there was a span of 15 bases. CDR3 sequence (DNA): TGTGCCAGCAGCACTACACTCCCGGGGAATGAGCAGTTCTTC. This sequence encodes CASSTTLPGNEQFF.

This clone was observed a handful of times. The gene calls are TRBV13 and TRBJ1-1; D call uncertain. Germline values: CDR1 PRHDT, CDR2 FYEKMQ (reference sequence). V dropped 4 bases and J dropped 4 bases, with 10 bases sitting between them. The CDR3 runs 13 residues. DNA of the CDR3: TGTGCCAGCAGCTCCCAAGGGTTCACTGAAGCTTTCTTT. Protein: CASSSQGFTEAFF.

The rearrangement joins TRBV20-1 to TRBJ2-7; D remains ambiguous. The CDR3 sequence is 10 residues long. Germline V gene sequence: CDR1 DFQATT, CDR2 SNEGSKA (reference sequence). V was pared by 2 bases and J by 4 bases, with 3 bases between. The CDR3: CSARRYEQYF. In DNA form, the CDR3 reads TGCAGTGCTAGAAGGTACGAGCAGTACTTC.

V and J are TRBV27 and TRBJ2-7; 10 nucleotides agree with TRBD2. This CDR3 is 18 amino acids long. The junction had 16 bases not matched to a gene; V was cut back by 5 bases and J by 3 bases. CDR1 and CDR2 (germline): MNHEY, SMNVEV (reference sequence). DNA of the CDR3: TGTGCCAGCAGTCTAGGAGTACCTAGCGGGAGCCTTGACTACGAGCAGTACTTC. Translation: CASSLGVPSGSLDYEQYF.

The V call is TRBV9, the J call TRBJ2-2; 9 bases align to TRBD2. Germline CDR1 SGDLS, CDR2 YYNGEE. This CDR3 is 17 amino acids long. V lost 0 bases and J lost 7; bases outside the gene matches: 10. The CDR3 DNA is TGTGCCAGCAGCGTAGCTACCGCGGGAGGGCCGGTCGGGGAGCTGTTTTTT. It encodes CASSVATAGGPVGELFF.

J is TRBJ2-2 and V is TRBV30; D gene ambiguous. This CDR3 contains 14 residues. V was shortened by 2 bases and J by 5 bases, with 12 bases between the two germline ends. The germline CDR1 and CDR2 sequences are GTSNPN and SVGIG (reference sequence). CDR3 sequence reads: CAWSLDLVTGELFF. CDR3 nucleotides: TGTGCCTGGAGTTTAGATCTGGTTACCGGGGAGCTGTTTTTT.